This T cell receptor (beta chain) comes out of a study of control samples from healthy donors and cancer patients. Deletions cut 3 bases from V and 3 bases from J, with 16 bases between. The CDR3 has 16 amino acids. Germline V gene data show CDR1 as SGHNT and CDR2 as YYREEE (reference sequence). Clones were read by immunoSEQ multiplex PCR, and TCRdb kept only the in-frame ones, dropping some. The sample yields around 110,000 clones, over 90% seen once. Sequencing input: blood. The clonotype comes from a man aged 25-45 years in good health. This chain joins TRBV5-4 and TRBJ2-4; maybe TRBD1 (6 bases). CDR3 protein: CASSSGQSFDKNIQYF. CDR3 DNA sequence: TGTGCCAGCAGCTCCGGACAGTCCTTTGACAAAAACATTCAGTACTTC. Filled out from reference TRBV5-4 and TRBJ2-4, the complete variable domain reads ETGVTQSPTHLIKTRGQQVTLRCSSQSGHNTVSWYQQALGQGPQFIFQYYREEENGRGNFPPRFSGLQFPNYSSELNVNALELDDSALYLCASSSGQSFDKNIQYFGAGTRLSVL.